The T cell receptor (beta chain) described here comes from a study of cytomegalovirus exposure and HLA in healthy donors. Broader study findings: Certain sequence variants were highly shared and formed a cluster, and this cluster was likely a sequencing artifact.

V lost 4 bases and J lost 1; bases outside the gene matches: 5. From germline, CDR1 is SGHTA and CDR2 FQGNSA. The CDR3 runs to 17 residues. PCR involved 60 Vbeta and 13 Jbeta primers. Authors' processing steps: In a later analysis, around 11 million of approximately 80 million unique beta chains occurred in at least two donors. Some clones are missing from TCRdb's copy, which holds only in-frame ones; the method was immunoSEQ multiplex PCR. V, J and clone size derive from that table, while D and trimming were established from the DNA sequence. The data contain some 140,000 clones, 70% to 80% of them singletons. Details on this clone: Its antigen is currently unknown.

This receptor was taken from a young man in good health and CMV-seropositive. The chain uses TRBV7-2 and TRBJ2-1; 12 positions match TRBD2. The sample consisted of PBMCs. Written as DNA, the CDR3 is TGTGCCAGCAGCTCGAAGACTAGCGGGAGTTCCTACAATGAGCAGTTCTTC. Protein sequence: CASSSKTSGSSYNEQFF.